The 30 T cell receptor beta chains below all came from one sample that was sequenced in a study of T-cell reconstitution after alpha-beta-depleted transplantation in children. Unique molecular identifiers were incorporated when the TCRbeta library was constructed. MiXCR, applied by TCRdb to the PCR reads, yields one record per CDR3 protein. This table has hundreds of thousands of distinct CDR3 sequences, 15% to 20% appearing once. This sample comprised PBMCs, mostly from graft donor cells, obtained 360 days after TCRalphabeta/CD19-depleted stem cell transplant. The receptors were sampled from a boy less than two years old who had a stem cell transplant for Wiskott-Aldrich syndrome, so the T cells may come from the graft donor.

In this sample, this clonotype turned up a few times. The V call is TRBV4-1, the J call TRBJ1-4, with D uncertain. The CDR3 consists of 15 residues. The V gene lost 1 base and the J gene lost 4 bases, with 10 bases spanning the gap. The germline CDR1 and CDR2 sequences are MGHRA and YSYEKL. CDR3 region: CASSQGGGSNEKLFF. In DNA form, the CDR3 reads TGCGCCAGCAGCCAAGGGGGAGGGAGTAATGAAAAACTGTTTTTT.

This clonotype appeared a few times. The chain combines TRBV12-3 or TRBV12-4 with TRBJ2-1, with 11 bases aligning to TRBD2. V shed 5 bases, J shed 4 bases, and the junction held 7 bases outside the gene matches. The CDR3 consists of 16 residues. CDR3 DNA: TGTGCCAGCAGTCTTCCGGGACTAGCGGCATACAATGAGCAGTTCTTC. Residues: CASSLPGLAAYNEQFF.

V usage is TRBV3-1 and J usage is TRBJ2-1; D tentatively fits TRBD1 or TRBD2 (5 bases each). The germline CDR1 and CDR2 sequences are LGHDT and YNNKEL (reference sequence). CDR3 length equals 12 residues. Trimming stripped 5 bases from V and 15 bases from J, with 17 bases between. This CDR3 is CASSFRGPRRFF. CDR3 nucleotides: TGTGCCAGCAGCTTCCGGGGCCCCCGACGGTTCTTC.

This clonotype was seen more than once but under ten times. This chain connects TRBV10-3 to TRBJ2-7; TRBD1 matches 7 bases. CDR1 and CDR2 (germline): ENHRY, SYGVKD. This CDR3 spans 16 amino acids. V lost 0 bases, J lost 3 bases, and 8 bases stayed unmatched. CDR3 residues: CAISESEQGIFYEQYF. The CDR3 nucleotides are TGTGCCATCAGTGAGTCAGAACAGGGGATTTTCTACGAGCAGTACTTC.

This rearrangement joins TRBV5-1 to TRBJ2-7; possibly TRBD1 for D (6 bases). The CDR3 consists of 14 residues. The V end lost 4 bases, the J end lost 0 bases, and 11 bases lay between the germline ends. Germline CDR1 SGHRS, CDR2 YFSETQ. The CDR3 region has the DNA TGCGCCAGCAGCCTGTCAGGGGACTCCTACGAGCAGTACTTC. This sequence encodes CASSLSGDSYEQYF.

The J gene is TRBJ2-2, the V gene TRBV6-5; 10 bases fit TRBD1. The J segment lost 6 bases and the V segment lost 1 base, leaving 2 bases of the junction unmatched. The germline gives CDR1 MNHEY, CDR2 SVGAGI. This CDR3 region has 15 residues. CDR3 sequence: CASSYWDRGSGELFF. DNA of the CDR3: TGTGCCAGCAGTTACTGGGACAGGGGATCCGGGGAGCTGTTTTTT.

The chain links TRBV27 to TRBJ2-1; 8 bases fit TRBD2. CDR1 MNHEY and CDR2 SMNVEV come from the germline V gene (reference sequence). CDR3 length: 16 amino acids. The V segment lost 7 bases and the J segment 4 bases; nucleotides outside the gene matches: 12. CDR3 protein: CASTPLGTRRYNEQFF. The CDR3 DNA is TGTGCCAGCACCCCTCTCGGGACTAGAAGATACAATGAGCAGTTCTTC.

This clonotype came up a few times. V usage is TRBV5-1 and J usage is TRBJ2-5; D may be TRBD1 (5 bases). Germline CDR1 and CDR2: SGHRS and YFSETQ. V lost 3 bases and J lost 3, with 9 bases in between. The CDR3 is made up of 13 amino acids. As DNA, the CDR3 is TGCGCCAGCAGCTCATACAGGAAAGAGACCCAGTACTTC. Translated, it gives CASSSYRKETQYF.

This clonotype appeared a few times. The chain employs TRBV6-2 or TRBV6-3 and TRBJ2-7, with 11 bases that match TRBD2. The trim removed 0 bases at V and 3 bases at J, leaving 1 base unmatched. The CDR3 runs 15 residues. The V gene's germline CDR1 is MNHEY and CDR2 SVGEGT. As DNA, the CDR3 is TGTGCCAGCAGTTACTCCGGACTAGCGGGCTACGAGCAGTACTTC. It is translated as CASSYSGLAGYEQYF.

The V and J genes are TRBV10-3 and TRBJ2-1, with 7 positions matching TRBD1. The CDR3 is 15 residues long. Germline assignment: CDR1 ENHRY and CDR2 SYGVKD. V lost 2 bases to trimming and J lost 2 bases; unmatched junction nucleotides: 3. The DNA of the CDR3 is TGTGCCATCAGTGAGGGGACAGTAGCCTACAATGAGCAGTTCTTC. Protein: CAISEGTVAYNEQFF.

This clonotype has a handful of counts. The CDR3 sequence is CASTPTGRNYGYTF. CDR3 DNA: TGTGCCAGCACCCCGACAGGGAGGAACTATGGCTACACCTTC. The genes are TRBV6-5 and TRBJ1-2, with 7 bases identical to TRBD1. This CDR3 contains 14 residues. Germline lookup yields CDR1 MNHEY and CDR2 SVGAGI. The V and J ends lost 7 bases and 2 bases, in that order; junction bases with no gene match: 7.

This clonotype was counted between two and nine times. CDR3 bases: TGTGCCAGCAGTTTCTCAGGGAAACAGCCCCAGCATTTT. As protein: CASSFSGKQPQHF. This chain links TRBV28 with TRBJ1-5, with D possibly TRBD1 on 5 matching bases. The CDR3 is 13 residues long. Germline CDR1 and CDR2: MDHEN and SYDVKM. V gave up 3 bases and J gave up 7 bases, with 10 bases separating them.

This clonotype occurred a few times. The genes are TRBV4-1 and TRBJ2-3; 15 bases fit TRBD2. Germline V gene lookup returns CDR1 MGHRA and CDR2 YSYEKL. The CDR3 runs 17 residues. V was clipped by 1 base and J by 5 bases; unmatched bases: 4. CDR3 sequence (DNA): TGCGCCAGCAGCCAAGTCGGGACTAGCGGGGGGCAAGATACGCAGTATTTT. Amino acids: CASSQVGTSGGQDTQYF.

At least ten counts were recorded for this clonotype. This sequence joins TRBV20-1 and TRBJ2-7, with D tentatively TRBD1 (7 bases). V dropped 0 bases and J dropped 1 base, with 13 bases sitting between them. The CDR3 totals 15 residues. Germline CDR1 and CDR2: DFQATT and SNEGSKA (reference sequence). CDR3 loop: CSARDPQGGSYEQYF. CDR3 nucleotide sequence: TGCAGTGCTAGAGATCCCCAGGGGGGATCCTACGAGCAGTACTTC.

V and J are TRBV12-3 or TRBV12-4 and TRBJ2-3; D possibly corresponds to TRBD2 (7 bases). This CDR3 contains 15 residues. V lost 2 bases, J lost 6 bases, and 15 bases lay in between. The CDR3 protein is CASSLRRGPGDTQYF. For the CDR3, the DNA is TGTGCCAGCAGTTTAAGGCGGGGGCCCGGCGATACGCAGTATTTT.

The rearrangement links TRBV12-3 or TRBV12-4 to TRBJ2-3; 11 bases agree with TRBD1. This CDR3 comprises 16 residues. V shed 5 bases, J shed 6 bases, and the junction held 10 bases outside the gene matches. The CDR3 DNA sequence: TGTGCCAGCAGTAAAACCCGGGACAGGGGGGGCGATACGCAGTATTTT. Translated: CASSKTRDRGGDTQYF.

The sample holds a few counts of this clonotype. The rearrangement uses TRBV28 and TRBJ2-7, with D perhaps matching TRBD2 (6 bases). The germline CDR1 and CDR2 sequences are MDHEN and SYDVKM. Trimming took 5 bases from V and 9 from J, leaving 17 bases between them. The CDR3 runs 13 residues. The CDR3 nucleotides read TGTGCCAGCAGTCCGCCCGGGGGAATGGGGCAGTACTTC. It translates to CASSPPGGMGQYF.

A few counts support this clonotype. The CDR3 protein is CASSVGSTANYEQYF. The CDR3 DNA reads TGTGCCAGCAGCGTAGGGTCGACGGCAAACTACGAGCAGTACTTC. This chain links TRBV9 with TRBJ2-7, with unresolved D. The CDR3 is 15 residues long. Trimming removed 0 bases from V and 3 bases from J, with 13 bases in between. CDR1 and CDR2 (germline): SGDLS, YYNGEE.

Details on this clonotype: Compared with germline, one end of the junction differs, possibly owing to a read error. J is TRBJ2-1 and V is TRBV6-5, with D maybe TRBD1 (6 bases). The V gene's germline CDR1 is MNHEY and CDR2 SVGAGI. The CDR3 contains 11 residues. The CDR3 reads CASGREQGRLF. The DNA for the CDR3 is TGTGCCAGCGGGCGAGAACAGGGTCGGCTCTTC.

This clonotype has ten or more counts. This chain joins TRBV5-1 and TRBJ2-7; tentatively, D is TRBD2 (5 bases). CDR1 SGHRS and CDR2 YFSETQ come from the germline V gene. V lost 0 bases and J 2 bases, leaving 9 bases between the germline ends. This CDR3 region has 14 residues. CDR3 sequence (DNA): TGCGCCAGCAGCTTGGTCGGGAATCCCTACGAGCAGTACTTC. It codes for CASSLVGNPYEQYF.

Only a few counts were recorded for this clonotype. V gene TRBV5-1 combines with J gene TRBJ1-1, with TRBD1 identical over 8 bases. The V segment lost 5 bases and the J segment 4 bases; nucleotides outside the gene matches: 4. The CDR3 has 13 residues. Germline CDR1 is SGHRS and CDR2 is YFSETQ. CDR3 protein: CASRPDRATEAFF. Here the CDR3 DNA reads TGCGCCAGCAGGCCGGACAGGGCCACTGAAGCTTTCTTT. The variable domain in full, completed from reference TRBV5-1 and TRBJ1-1, reads KAGVTQTPRYLIKTRGQQVTLSCSPISGHRSVSWYQQTPGQGLQFLFEYFSETQRNKGNFPGRFSGRQFSNSRSEMNVSTLELGDSALYLCASRPDRATEAFFGQGTRLTVV.

In its sample, this clonotype was seen many times. The chain uses TRBV5-1 and TRBJ2-1; 7 bases are a match to TRBD1. V lost 3 bases to trimming and J lost 1 base; unmatched junction nucleotides: 4. This CDR3 is built from 15 residues. CDR1 and CDR2 from the germline V gene are SGHRS and YFSETQ. The CDR3 protein is CASSSGQRSYNEQFF. Written as DNA, the CDR3 is TGCGCCAGCAGCTCGGGACAGAGATCCTACAATGAGCAGTTCTTC.

This clonotype has ten or more counts. This rearrangement joins TRBV5-1 to TRBJ2-3; no clear D gene. This CDR3 comprises 12 residues. Trimming removed 5 bases from V and 4 bases from J, with 8 bases in between. Germline assignment: CDR1 SGHRS and CDR2 YFSETQ. CDR3 nucleotide sequence: TGCGCCAGCAGGACGGTTCCAGATACGCAGTATTTT. Its protein product is CASRTVPDTQYF.

This clonotype appeared a few times. The chain uses TRBV6-2 or TRBV6-3 and TRBJ2-5, with 7 nucleotides matching TRBD2. After removal of 7 bases from V and 4 bases from J, the junction contained 6 bases not matched to a gene. This CDR3 has 13 amino acids. Germline loops: CDR1 MNHEY, CDR2 SVGEGT. The CDR3 loop reads CASTTGLGETQYF. CDR3 DNA sequence: TGTGCCAGCACCACTGGACTAGGAGAGACCCAGTACTTC.

The chain links TRBV4-1 to TRBJ2-3; 12 bases fit TRBD2. The CDR3 consists of 16 residues. CDR1 MGHRA and CDR2 YSYEKL come from the germline V gene. V was pared by 2 bases and J by 7 bases, with 7 bases of the junction left unmatched. In DNA, the CDR3 is TGCGCCAGCAGCCAAACTCTAGCGGGAGGGCCGAATACGCAGTATTTT. It translates to CASSQTLAGGPNTQYF.

The chain carries TRBV12-3 or TRBV12-4 and TRBJ2-5, with 10 bases lining up with TRBD2. The CDR3 is 13 residues long. The V gene end was trimmed by 6 bases and the J gene end by 2 bases; junction bases not matched to a gene: 0. The CDR3 spells CASRLAGQETQYF. The CDR3 DNA reads as TGTGCCAGCAGACTAGCGGGGCAAGAGACCCAGTACTTC.

This clonotype is a singleton in its sample. The chain is built from TRBV20-1 and TRBJ2-7, with D perhaps TRBD2 (6 bases). CDR1 and CDR2 from the germline V gene are DFQATT and SNEGSKA (reference sequence). The V end was cut by 6 bases, the J end by 3 bases, with 15 bases between. This CDR3 comprises 13 residues. The CDR3 region is CSARTGVFYEQYF. CDR3 DNA sequence: TGCAGTGCCCGGACGGGGGTCTTCTACGAGCAGTACTTC.

This clonotype was seen more than once but under ten times. The rearrangement joins TRBV12-3 or TRBV12-4 to TRBJ1-2; D is possibly TRBD1 (6 bases). Trimming cost V 4 bases and J 3 bases, with 9 bases left between them. The length of the CDR3 is 13 residues. CDR3 bases: TGTGCCAGCAGTTATGGGGGCGACTATGGCTACACCTTC. This codes for CASSYGGDYGYTF.

The chain carries TRBV6-5 and TRBJ2-7; 9 bases align to TRBD1. CDR3 length: 14 amino acids. The V and J ends lost 2 bases and 5 bases, in that order; junction bases with no gene match: 4. Per germline, CDR1 MNHEY and CDR2 SVGAGI. CDR3 protein: CASSYRDRADEQYF. CDR3 DNA: TGTGCCAGCAGTTACAGGGACAGGGCCGACGAGCAGTACTTC.

The gene calls are TRBV25-1 and TRBJ2-1, with D unresolved. Trimming cost V 6 bases and J 5 bases, with 11 bases left between them. The CDR3 runs 13 residues. Germline values: CDR1 MGHDK, CDR2 SYGVNS. This CDR3 reads CASRFPRHNEQFF. DNA for the CDR3: TGTGCCAGCAGATTTCCGCGCCACAATGAGCAGTTCTTC.